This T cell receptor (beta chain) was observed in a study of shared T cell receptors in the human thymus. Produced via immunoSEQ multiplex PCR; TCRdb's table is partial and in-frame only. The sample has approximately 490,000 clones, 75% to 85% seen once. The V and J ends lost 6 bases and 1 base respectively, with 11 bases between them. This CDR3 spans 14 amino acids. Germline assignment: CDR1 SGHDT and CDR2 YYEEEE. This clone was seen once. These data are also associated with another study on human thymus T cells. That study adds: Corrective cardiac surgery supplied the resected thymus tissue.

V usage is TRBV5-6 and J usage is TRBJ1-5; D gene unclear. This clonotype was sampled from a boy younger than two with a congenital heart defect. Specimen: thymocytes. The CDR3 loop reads CASTTYLSNQPQHF. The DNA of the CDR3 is TGTGCCAGCACCACCTATTTGAGCAATCAGCCCCAGCATTTT.